The entry that follows covers one T cell receptor (beta chain) sequence. Everyone who donated was a healthy bone marrow donor. These data originate in a study of cytomegalovirus exposure and HLA in healthy donors. V gave up 4 bases and J gave up 6 bases; unmatched junction bases: 3. Germline V gene lookup returns CDR1 LNHDA and CDR2 SQIVND (reference sequence). The CDR3 has 14 amino acids. Both 60 Vbeta primers and 13 Jbeta primers went into the PCR. Data came from immunoSEQ multiplex PCR; TCRdb stores just in-frame clones and leaves some out. The sample shows about 180,000 clones, around 80% of them seen only once.

The rearrangement uses TRBV19 and TRBJ1-4; TRBD1 agrees at 9 bases. The sample taken for sequencing was PBMCs. The source is a woman aged 25 to 39 in good health and CMV-seronegative. The DNA of the CDR3 is TGTGCCAGTAGTACCCGGGACAGGGATGAAAAACTGTTTTTT. Translated, it gives CASSTRDRDEKLFF.